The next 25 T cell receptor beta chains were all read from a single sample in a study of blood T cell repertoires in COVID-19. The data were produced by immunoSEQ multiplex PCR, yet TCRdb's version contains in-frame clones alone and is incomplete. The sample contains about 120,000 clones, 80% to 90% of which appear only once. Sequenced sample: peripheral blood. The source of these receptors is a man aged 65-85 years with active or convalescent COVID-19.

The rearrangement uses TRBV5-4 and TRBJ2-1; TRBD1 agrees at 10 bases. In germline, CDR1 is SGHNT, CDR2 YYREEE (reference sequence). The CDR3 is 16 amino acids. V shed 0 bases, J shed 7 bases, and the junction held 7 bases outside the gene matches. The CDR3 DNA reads TGTGCCAGCAGCTTGGTTCCGGGACAGGGGAAGAATGAGCAGTTCTTC. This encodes CASSLVPGQGKNEQFF.

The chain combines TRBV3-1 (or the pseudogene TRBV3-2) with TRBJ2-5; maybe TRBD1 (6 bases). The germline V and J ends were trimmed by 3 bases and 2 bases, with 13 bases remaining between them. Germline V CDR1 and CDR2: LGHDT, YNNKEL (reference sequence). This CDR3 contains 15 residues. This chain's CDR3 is CASSQGAGTQETQYF. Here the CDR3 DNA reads TGTGCCAGCAGCCAGGGAGCCGGGACACAAGAGACCCAGTACTTC.

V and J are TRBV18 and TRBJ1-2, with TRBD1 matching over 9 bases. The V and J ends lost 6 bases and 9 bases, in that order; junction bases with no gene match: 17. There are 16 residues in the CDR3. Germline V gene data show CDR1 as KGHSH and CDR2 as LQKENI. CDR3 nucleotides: TGTGCCAGCTCGTCCGGACAGGGGACAACTATGGATAGCTACACCTTC. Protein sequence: CASSSGQGTTMDSYTF.

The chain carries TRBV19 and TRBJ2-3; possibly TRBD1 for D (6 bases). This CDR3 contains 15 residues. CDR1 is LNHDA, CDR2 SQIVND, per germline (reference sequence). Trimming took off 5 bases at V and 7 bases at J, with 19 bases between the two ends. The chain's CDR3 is CASSEQGPKGNTQYF. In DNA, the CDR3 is TGTGCCAGTAGTGAGCAGGGGCCCAAGGGAAATACGCAGTATTTT.

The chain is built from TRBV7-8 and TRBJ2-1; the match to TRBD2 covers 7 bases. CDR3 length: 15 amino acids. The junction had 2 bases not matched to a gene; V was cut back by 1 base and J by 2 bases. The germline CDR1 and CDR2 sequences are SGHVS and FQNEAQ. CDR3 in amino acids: CASSLGGGAYNEQFF. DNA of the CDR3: TGTGCCAGCAGCTTAGGGGGGGGTGCCTACAATGAGCAGTTCTTC.

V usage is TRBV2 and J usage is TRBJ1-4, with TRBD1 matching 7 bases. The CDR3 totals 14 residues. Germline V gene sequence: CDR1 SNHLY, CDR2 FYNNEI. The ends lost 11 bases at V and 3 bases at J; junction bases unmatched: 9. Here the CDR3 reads CAGKPGTANEKLFF. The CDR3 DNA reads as TGTGCCGGAAAGCCGGGGACAGCTAATGAAAAACTGTTTTTT.

The DNA for the CDR3 is TGTGCCAGCAGGGGGATGGCAGGGGTTTTCGAAAAACTGTTTTTT. Its protein is CASRGMAGVFEKLFF. The chain is built from TRBV25-1 and TRBJ1-4, with D perhaps matching TRBD1 (6 bases). The germline V gene encodes CDR1 MGHDK and CDR2 SYGVNS. V lost 6 bases and J lost 8, with 19 bases in between. The CDR3 consists of 15 residues.

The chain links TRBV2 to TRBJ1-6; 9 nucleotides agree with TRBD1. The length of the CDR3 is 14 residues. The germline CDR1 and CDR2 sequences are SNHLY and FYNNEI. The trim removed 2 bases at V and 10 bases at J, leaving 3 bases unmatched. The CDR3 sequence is CASSETDRGSPLHF. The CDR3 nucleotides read TGTGCCAGCAGTGAAACAGACAGGGGGTCACCCCTCCACTTT.

CDR3 region: CATSRDWSGNEQFF. Written as DNA, the CDR3 is TGTGCCACCAGCAGAGATTGGAGTGGGAATGAGCAGTTCTTC. The chain recombines TRBV15 with TRBJ2-1, with D unclear. Germline CDR1 LNHNV, CDR2 YYDKDF (reference sequence). CDR3 length: 14 amino acids. The V end lost 0 bases, the J end lost 7 bases, and 10 bases lay between the germline ends.

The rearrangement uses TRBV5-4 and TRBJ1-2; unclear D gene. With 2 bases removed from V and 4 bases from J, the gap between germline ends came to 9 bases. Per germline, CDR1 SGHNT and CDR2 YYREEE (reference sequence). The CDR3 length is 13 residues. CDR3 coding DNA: TGTGCCAGCAGCTTAGACGGAGGCTATGGCTACACCTTC. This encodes CASSLDGGYGYTF.

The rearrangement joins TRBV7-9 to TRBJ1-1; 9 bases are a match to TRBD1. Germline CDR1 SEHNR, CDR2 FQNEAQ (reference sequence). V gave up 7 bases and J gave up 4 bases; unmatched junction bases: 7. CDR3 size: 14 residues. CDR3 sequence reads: CASILQGARTEAFF. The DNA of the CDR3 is TGTGCCAGCATATTACAGGGGGCGCGCACTGAAGCTTTCTTT. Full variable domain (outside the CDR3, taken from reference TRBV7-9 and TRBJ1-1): DTGVSQNPRHKITKRGQNVTFRCDPISEHNRLYWYRQTLGQGPEFLTYFQNEAQLEKSRLLSDRFSAERPKGSFSTLEIQRTEQGDSAMYLCASILQGARTEAFFGQGTRLTVV.

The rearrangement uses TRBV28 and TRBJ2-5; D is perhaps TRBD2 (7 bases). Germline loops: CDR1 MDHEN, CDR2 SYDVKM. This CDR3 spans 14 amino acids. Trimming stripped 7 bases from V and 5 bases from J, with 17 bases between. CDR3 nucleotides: TGTGCCAGCACCCTTCGCGGGGGCGAGGAGACCCAGTACTTC. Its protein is CASTLRGGEETQYF.

CDR3 sequence (DNA): TGTGCCAGCACCTCAGGGGGGTCTAACTATGGCTACACCTTC. It codes for CASTSGGSNYGYTF. V gene TRBV28 combines with J gene TRBJ1-2; 7 nucleotides line up with TRBD1. The CDR3 has 14 residues. Germline V gives CDR1 MDHEN, CDR2 SYDVKM. V lost 7 bases, J lost 0 bases, and 5 bases stayed unmatched.

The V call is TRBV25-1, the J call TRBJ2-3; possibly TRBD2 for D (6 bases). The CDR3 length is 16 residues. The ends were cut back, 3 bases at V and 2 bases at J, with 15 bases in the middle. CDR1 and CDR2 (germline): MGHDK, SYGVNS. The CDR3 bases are TGTGCCAGCAGTGACCACCGCCAGGACTACACAGATACGCAGTATTTT. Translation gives CASSDHRQDYTDTQYF.

As DNA, the CDR3 is TGTGCCAGCAGTCGGGAGGGGGGCGTAGATACGCAGTATTTT. It specifies CASSREGGVDTQYF. The chain couples TRBV6-5 to TRBJ2-3; TRBD2 aligns across 8 bases. The CDR3 contains 14 residues. V was pared by 5 bases and J by 5 bases, with 6 bases of the junction left unmatched. Germline CDR1 and CDR2: MNHEY and SVGAGI.

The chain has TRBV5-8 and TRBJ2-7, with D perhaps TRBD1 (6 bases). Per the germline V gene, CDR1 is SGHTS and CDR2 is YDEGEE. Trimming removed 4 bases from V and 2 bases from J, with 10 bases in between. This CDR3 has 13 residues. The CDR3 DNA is TGTGCCAGCAGCCCGTGGACAGCCTACGAGCAGTACTTC. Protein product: CASSPWTAYEQYF.

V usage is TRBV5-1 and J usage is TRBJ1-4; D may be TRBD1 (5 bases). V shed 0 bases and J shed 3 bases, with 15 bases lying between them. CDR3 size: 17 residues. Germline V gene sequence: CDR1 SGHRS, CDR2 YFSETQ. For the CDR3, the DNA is TGCGCCAGCAGCTTGGCCGGGGGTGCGGGGGCTAATGAAAAACTGTTTTTT. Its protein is CASSLAGGAGANEKLFF.

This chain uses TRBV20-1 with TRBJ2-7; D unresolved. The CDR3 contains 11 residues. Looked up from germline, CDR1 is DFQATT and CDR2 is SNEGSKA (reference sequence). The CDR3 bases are TGCAGCGTAACAGAATACTACGAGCAGTACTTC. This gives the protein CSVTEYYEQYF.

The CDR3 DNA reads as TGTGCCAGCACCCCCTTCGGACTAGCGGGCTCCTACGAGCAGTACTTC. Encoded protein: CASTPFGLAGSYEQYF. The chain joins TRBV13 to TRBJ2-7; 11 positions agree with TRBD2. The V gene end was trimmed by 7 bases and the J gene end by 0 bases; junction bases not matched to a gene: 8. CDR3 size: 16 residues. Germline V CDR1 and CDR2: PRHDT, FYEKMQ (reference sequence).

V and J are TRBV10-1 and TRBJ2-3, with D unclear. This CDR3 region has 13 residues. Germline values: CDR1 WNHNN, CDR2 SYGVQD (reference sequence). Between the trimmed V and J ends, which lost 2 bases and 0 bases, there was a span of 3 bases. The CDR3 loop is CASSETSTDTQYF. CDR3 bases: TGCGCCAGCAGTGAGACTAGCACAGATACGCAGTATTTT.

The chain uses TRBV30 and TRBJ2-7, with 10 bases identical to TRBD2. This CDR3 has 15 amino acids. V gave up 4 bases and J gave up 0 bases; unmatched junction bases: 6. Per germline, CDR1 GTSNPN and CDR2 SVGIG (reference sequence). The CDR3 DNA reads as TGTGCCTGGAAGCTTGCTAGCGGGAGCTCCTACGAGCAGTACTTC. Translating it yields CAWKLASGSSYEQYF.

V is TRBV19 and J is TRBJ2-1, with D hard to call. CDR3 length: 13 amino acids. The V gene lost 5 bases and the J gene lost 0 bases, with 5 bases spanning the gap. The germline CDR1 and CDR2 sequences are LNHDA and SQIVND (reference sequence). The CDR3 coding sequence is TGTGCCAGTAGTCACAACTCCTACAATGAGCAGTTCTTC. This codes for CASSHNSYNEQFF.

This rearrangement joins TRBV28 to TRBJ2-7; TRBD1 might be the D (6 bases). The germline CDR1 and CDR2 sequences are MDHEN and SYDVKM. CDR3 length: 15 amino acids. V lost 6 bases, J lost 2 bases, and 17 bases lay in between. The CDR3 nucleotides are TGTGCCAGCAGCCTATTAGGACAGCGTACCTACGAGCAGTACTTC. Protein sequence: CASSLLGQRTYEQYF. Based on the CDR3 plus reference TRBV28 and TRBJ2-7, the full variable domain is DVKVTQSSRYLVKRTGEKVFLECVQDMDHENMFWYRQDPGLGLRLIYFSYDVKMKEKGDIPEGYSVSREKKERFSLILESASTNQTSMYLCASSLLGQRTYEQYFGPGTRLTVT.

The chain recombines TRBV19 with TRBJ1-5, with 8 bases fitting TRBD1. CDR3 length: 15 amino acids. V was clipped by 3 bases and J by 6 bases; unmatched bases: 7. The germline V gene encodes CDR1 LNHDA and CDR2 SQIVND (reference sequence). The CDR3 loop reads CASSIPQQGVQPQHF. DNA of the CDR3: TGTGCCAGTAGTATCCCCCAACAGGGGGTTCAGCCCCAGCATTTT.

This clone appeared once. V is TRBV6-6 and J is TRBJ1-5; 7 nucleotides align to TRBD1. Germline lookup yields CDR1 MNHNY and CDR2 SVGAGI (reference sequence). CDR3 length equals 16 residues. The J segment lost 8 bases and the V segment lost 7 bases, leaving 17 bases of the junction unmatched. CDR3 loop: CASTLNPGDRAKPQHF. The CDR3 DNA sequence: TGTGCCAGCACCCTGAACCCCGGCGACAGGGCCAAGCCCCAGCATTTT.